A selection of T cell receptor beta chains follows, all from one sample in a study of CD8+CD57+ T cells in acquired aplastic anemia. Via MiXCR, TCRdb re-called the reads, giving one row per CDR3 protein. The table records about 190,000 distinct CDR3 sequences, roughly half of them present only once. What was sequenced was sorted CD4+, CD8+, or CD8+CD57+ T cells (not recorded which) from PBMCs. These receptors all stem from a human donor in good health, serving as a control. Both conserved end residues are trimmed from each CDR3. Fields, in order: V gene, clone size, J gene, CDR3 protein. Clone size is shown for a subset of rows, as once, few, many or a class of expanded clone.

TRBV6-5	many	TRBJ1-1	ASSRGKNEAF
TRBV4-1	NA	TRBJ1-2	ASSQKQGWGYT
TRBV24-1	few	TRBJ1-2	ATSDLGEDYGYT
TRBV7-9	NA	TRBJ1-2	ASSSTPGNGYT
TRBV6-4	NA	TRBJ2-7	ASSREPNQGAREQY
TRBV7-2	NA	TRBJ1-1	ASSLLGATNTEAF
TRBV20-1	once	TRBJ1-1	SARRGGGDNEAF
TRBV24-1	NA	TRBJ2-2	ATSEGGNTPNTGELF
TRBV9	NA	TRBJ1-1	ASSPSGTGAVGAEAF
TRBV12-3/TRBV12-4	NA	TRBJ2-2	ASSKLAGGNTGELF
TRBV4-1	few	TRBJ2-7	ASSQELAETYEQY
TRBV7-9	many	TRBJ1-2	ASTGDRYGYT
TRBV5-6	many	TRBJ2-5	ASSLWLTGLRTQY
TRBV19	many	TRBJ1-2	ASSLDRSYGYT
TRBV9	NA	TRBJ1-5	ASSVADGSRNQPQH
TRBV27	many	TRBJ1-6	ASSLDRGDSPLH
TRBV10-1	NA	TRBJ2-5	ASSEGRAYEETQY
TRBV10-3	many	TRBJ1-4	AISEAGEATNEKLF
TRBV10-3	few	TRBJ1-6	AIRDTGNRYSPLH
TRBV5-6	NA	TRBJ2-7	ASSLAGKTGEQY
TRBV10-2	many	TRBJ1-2	ASSADRVGGYT
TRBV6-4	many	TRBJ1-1	ASSEDRGNTEAF
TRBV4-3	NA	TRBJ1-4	ASSQQGSNGKLF
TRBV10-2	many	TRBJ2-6	ASSESTRRSGSGANVLT
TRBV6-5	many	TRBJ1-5	ASRTTAQSNQPQH
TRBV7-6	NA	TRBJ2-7	ASSPLGRDPTYEQY
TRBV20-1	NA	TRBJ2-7	SADRSELGEKEQY
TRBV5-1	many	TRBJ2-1	ASSLVSGFTNEQF
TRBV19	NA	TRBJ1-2	ASKDRVSSPSGYI
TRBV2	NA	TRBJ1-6	ASSGQGGSNSPLH